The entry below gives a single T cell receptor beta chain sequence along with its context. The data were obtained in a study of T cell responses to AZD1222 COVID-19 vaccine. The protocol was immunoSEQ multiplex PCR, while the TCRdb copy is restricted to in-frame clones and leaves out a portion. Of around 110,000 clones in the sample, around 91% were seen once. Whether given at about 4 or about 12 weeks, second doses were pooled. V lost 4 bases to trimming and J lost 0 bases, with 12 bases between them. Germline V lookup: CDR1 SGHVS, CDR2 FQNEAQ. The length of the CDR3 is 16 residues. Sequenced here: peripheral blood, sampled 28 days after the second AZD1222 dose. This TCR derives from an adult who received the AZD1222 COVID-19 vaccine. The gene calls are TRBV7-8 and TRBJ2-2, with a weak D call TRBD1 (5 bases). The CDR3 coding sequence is TGTGCCAGCAGCTACCACGACAGAGCGAACACCGGGGAGCTGTTTTTT. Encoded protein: CASSYHDRANTGELFF.